This T cell receptor beta chain appears in the sequencing data of a study of Graves' ophthalmopathy and Graves' hyperthyroidism. Trimming shortened V by 1 base and J by 2 bases, and 6 bases separated the two germline ends. Germline CDR1 SNHLY, CDR2 FYNNEI. The length of the CDR3 is 14 residues. This clonotype was recorded at least ten times. Its antigen is not identified. Amplified material comprised TCR beta CDR3 regions derived from RNA transcripts. In the first round, RT-PCR was carried out with HTBI primers, and a multiplex PCR formed the second round. TCRdb processed the multiplex PCR reads anew with MiXCR; each CDR3 protein has one entry. Among approximately 410,000 distinct CDR3 sequences, about 16% were seen once, and the ten largest hold 7%. Study results and limitations: The majority of expanded thyroid clonotypes above 0.001 frequency also occurred in blood.

This rearrangement joins TRBV2 to TRBJ1-5; no clear D. Sequenced sample: peripheral blood. This TCR came from a young woman with stable Graves' hyperthyroidism. The CDR3 DNA reads as TGTGCCAGCAGTGAAGTCGAGGGCAATCAGCCCCAGCATTTT. It is translated as CASSEVEGNQPQHF.